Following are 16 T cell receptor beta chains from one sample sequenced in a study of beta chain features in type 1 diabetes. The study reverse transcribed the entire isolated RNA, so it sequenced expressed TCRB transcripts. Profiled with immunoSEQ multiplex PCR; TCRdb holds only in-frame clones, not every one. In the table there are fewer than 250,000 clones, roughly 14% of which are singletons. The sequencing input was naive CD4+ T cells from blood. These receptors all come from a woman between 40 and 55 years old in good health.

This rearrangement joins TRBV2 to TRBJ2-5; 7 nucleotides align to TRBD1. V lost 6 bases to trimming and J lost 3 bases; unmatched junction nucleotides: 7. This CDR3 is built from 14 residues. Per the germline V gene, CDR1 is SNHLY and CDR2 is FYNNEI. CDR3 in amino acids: CASRSGTVKETQYF. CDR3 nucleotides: TGTGCCAGCAGGTCCGGGACAGTGAAAGAGACCCAGTACTTC. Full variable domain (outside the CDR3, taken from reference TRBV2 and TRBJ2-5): EPEVTQTPSHQVTQMGQEVILRCVPISNHLYFYWYRQILGQKVEFLVSFYNNEISEKSEIFDDQFSVERPDGSNFTLKIRSTKLEDSAMYFCASRSGTVKETQYFGPGTRLLVL.

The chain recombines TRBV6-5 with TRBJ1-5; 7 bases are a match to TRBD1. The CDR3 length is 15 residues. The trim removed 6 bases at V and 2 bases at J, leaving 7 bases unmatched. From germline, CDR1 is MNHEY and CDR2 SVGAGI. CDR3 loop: CASRRQGSGNQPQHF. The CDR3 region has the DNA TGTGCCAGCAGGAGACAGGGTTCAGGCAATCAGCCCCAGCATTTT.

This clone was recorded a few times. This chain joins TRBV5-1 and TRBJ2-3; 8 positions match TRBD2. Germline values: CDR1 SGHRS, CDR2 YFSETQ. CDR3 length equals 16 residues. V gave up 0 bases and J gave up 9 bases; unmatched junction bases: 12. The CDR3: CASSLASGGPAATQYF. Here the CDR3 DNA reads TGCGCCAGCAGCTTGGCGAGCGGGGGCCCGGCAGCCACGCAGTATTTT. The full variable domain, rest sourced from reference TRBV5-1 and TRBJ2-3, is KAGVTQTPRYLIKTRGQQVTLSCSPISGHRSVSWYQQTPGQGLQFLFEYFSETQRNKGNFPGRFSGRQFSNSRSEMNVSTLELGDSALYLCASSLASGGPAATQYFGPGTRLTVL.

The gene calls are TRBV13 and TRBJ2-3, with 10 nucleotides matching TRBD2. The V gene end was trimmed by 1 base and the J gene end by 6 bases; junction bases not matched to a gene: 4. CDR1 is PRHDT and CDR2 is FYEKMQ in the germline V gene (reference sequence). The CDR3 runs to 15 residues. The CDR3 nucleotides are TGTGCCAGCAGCTTAGTAGCGGGGGGAACTGATACGCAGTATTTT. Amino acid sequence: CASSLVAGGTDTQYF.

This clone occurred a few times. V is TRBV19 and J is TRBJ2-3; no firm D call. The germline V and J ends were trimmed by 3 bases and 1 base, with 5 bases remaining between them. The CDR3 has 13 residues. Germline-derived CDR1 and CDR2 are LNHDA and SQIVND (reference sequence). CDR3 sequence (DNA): TGTGCCAGTAGTATTTCGGGCACAGATACGCAGTATTTT. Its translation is CASSISGTDTQYF.

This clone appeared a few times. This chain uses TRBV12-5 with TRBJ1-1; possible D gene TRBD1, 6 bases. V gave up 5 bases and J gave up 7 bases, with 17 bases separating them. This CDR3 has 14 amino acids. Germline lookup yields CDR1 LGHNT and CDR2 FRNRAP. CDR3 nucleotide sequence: TGTGCTAGTGGTAGGGGGGGGGTTGGTAGTGAAGCTTTCTTT. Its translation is CASGRGGVGSEAFF. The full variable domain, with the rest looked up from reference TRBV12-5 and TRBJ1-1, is DARVTQTPRHKVTEMGQEVTMRCQPILGHNTVFWYRQTMMQGLELLAYFRNRAPLDDSGMPKDRFSAEMPDATLATLKIQPSEPRDSAVYFCASGRGGVGSEAFFGQGTRLTVV.

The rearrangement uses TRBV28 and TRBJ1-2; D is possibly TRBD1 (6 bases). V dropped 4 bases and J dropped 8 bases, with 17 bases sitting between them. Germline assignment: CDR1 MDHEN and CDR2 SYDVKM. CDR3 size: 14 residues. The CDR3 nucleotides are TGTGCCAGCAGTTCGCCACAGGGCTGGGGGGGCTACACCTTC. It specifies CASSSPQGWGGYTF.

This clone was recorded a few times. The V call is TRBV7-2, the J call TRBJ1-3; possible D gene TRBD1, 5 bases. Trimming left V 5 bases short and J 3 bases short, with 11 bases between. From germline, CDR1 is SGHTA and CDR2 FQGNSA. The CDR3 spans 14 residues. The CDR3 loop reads CASSLGRDGNTIYF. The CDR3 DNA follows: TGTGCCAGCAGCCTCGGCAGGGATGGAAACACCATATATTTT.

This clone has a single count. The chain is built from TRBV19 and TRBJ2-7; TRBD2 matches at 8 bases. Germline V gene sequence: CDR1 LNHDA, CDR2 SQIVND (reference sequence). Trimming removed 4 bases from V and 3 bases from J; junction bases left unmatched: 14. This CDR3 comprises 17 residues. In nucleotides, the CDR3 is TGTGCCAGTAGTACGATAGCGGGGACGAGTCCCCTCTACGAGCAGTACTTC. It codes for CASSTIAGTSPLYEQYF. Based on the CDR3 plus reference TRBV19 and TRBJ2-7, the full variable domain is DGGITQSPKYLFRKEGQNVTLSCEQNLNHDAMYWYRQDPGQGLRLIYYSQIVNDFQKGDIAEGYSVSREKKESFPLTVTSAQKNPTAFYLCASSTIAGTSPLYEQYFGPGTRLTVT.

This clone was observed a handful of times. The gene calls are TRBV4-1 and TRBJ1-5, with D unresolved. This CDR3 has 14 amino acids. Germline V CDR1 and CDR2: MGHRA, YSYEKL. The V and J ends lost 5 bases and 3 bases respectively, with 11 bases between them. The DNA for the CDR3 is TGCGCCAGCAGCAATACACCATTCAATCAGCCCCAGCATTTT. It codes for CASSNTPFNQPQHF.

CDR3 amino acids: CASSVGAGNYGYTF. In DNA form, the CDR3 reads TGTGCCAGCAGCGTAGGGGCAGGCAACTATGGCTACACCTTC. The V call is TRBV9, the J call TRBJ1-2; D is ambiguous. The CDR3 is 14 residues long. Germline CDR1 reads SGDLS; CDR2 reads YYNGEE. V dropped 0 bases and J dropped 2 bases, with 8 bases sitting between them.

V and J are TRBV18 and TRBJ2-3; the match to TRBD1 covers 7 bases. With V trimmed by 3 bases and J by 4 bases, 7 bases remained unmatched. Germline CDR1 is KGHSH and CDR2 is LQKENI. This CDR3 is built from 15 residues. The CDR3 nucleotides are TGTGCCAGCTCACCGGCGGCAGGGGGTGCAGATACGCAGTATTTT. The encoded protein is CASSPAAGGADTQYF.

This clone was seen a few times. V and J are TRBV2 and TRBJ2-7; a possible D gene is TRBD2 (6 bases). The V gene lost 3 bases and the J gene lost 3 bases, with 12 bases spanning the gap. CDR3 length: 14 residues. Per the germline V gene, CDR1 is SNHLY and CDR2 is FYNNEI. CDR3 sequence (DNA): TGTGCCAGCAGTGATCAACGGGGGAACTACGAGCAGTACTTC. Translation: CASSDQRGNYEQYF.

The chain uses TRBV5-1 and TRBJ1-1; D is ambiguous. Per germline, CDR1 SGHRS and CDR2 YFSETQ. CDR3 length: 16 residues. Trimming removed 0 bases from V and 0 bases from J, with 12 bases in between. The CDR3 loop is CASSLVGSPMNTEAFF. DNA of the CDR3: TGCGCCAGCAGCTTGGTGGGTAGCCCCATGAACACTGAAGCTTTCTTT.

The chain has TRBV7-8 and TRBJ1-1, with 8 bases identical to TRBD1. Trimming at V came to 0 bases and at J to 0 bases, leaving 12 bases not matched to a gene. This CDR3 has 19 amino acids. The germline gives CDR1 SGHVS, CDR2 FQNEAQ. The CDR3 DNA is TGTGCCAGCAGCTTAGCGGGGGTCCTCGGGACAGGAGTGAACACTGAAGCTTTCTTT. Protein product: CASSLAGVLGTGVNTEAFF.

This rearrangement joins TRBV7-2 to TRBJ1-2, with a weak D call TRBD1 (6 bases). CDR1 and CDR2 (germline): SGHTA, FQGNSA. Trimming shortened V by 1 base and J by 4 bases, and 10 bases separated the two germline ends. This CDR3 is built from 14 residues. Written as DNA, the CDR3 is TGTGCCAGCAGCTTAGAGGGGACAAGCTATGGCTACACCTTC. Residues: CASSLEGTSYGYTF.